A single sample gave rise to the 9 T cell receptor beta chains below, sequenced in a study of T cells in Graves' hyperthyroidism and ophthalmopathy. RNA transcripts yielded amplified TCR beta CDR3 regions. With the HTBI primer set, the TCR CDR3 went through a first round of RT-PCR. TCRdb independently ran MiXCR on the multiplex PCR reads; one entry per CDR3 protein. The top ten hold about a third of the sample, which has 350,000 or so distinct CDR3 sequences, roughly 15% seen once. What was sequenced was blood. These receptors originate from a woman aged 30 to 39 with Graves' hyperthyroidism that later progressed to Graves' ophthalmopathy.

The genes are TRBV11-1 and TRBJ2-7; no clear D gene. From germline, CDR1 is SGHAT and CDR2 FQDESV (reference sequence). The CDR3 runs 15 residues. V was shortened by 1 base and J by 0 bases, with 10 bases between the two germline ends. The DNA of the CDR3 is TGTGCCAGCAGCTTAGTCTACGACAACTCCTACGAGCAGTACTTC. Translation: CASSLVYDNSYEQYF. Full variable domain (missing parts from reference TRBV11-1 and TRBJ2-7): EAEVAQSPRYKITEKSQAVAFWCDPISGHATLYWYRQILGQGPELLVQFQDESVVDDSQLPKDRFSAERLKGVDSTLKIQPAELGDSAMYLCASSLVYDNSYEQYFGPGTRLTVT.

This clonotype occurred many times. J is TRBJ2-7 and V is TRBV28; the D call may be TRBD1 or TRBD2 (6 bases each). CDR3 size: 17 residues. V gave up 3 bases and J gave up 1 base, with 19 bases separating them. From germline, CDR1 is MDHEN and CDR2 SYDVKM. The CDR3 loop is CASSLPIGGSQSYEQYF. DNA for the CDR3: TGTGCCAGCAGTTTGCCGATCGGGGGCAGTCAATCCTACGAGCAGTACTTC.

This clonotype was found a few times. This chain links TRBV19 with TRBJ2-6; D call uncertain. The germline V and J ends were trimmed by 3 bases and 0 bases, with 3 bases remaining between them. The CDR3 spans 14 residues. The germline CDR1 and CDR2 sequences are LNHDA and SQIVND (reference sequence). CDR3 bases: TGTGCCAGTAGTATGAACTCTGGGGCCAACGTCCTGACTTTC. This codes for CASSMNSGANVLTF. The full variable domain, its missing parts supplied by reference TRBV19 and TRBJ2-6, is DGGITQSPKYLFRKEGQNVTLSCEQNLNHDAMYWYRQDPGQGLRLIYYSQIVNDFQKGDIAEGYSVSREKKESFPLTVTSAQKNPTAFYLCASSMNSGANVLTFGAGSRLTVL.

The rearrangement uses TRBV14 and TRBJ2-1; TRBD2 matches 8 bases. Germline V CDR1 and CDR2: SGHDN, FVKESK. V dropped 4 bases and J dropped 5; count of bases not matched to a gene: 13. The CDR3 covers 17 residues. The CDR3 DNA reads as TGTGCCAGCAGCCCCTCCCCGTGGCTTAGCGGGGACAATGAGCAGTTCTTC. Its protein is CASSPSPWLSGDNEQFF.

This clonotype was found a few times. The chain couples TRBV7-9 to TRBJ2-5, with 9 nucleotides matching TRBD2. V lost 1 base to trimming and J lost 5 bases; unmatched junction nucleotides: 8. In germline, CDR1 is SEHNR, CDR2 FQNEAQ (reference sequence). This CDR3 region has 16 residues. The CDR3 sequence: CASSLVVAGAGETQYF. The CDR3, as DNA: TGTGCCAGCAGCTTAGTCGTAGCGGGAGCAGGGGAGACCCAGTACTTC.

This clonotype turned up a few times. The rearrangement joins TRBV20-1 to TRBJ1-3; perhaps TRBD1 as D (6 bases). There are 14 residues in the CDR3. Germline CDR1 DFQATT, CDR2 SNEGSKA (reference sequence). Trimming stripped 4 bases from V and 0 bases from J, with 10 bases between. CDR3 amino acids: CSATQGSSGNTIYF. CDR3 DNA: TGCAGTGCTACTCAGGGGTCCTCTGGAAACACCATATATTTT.

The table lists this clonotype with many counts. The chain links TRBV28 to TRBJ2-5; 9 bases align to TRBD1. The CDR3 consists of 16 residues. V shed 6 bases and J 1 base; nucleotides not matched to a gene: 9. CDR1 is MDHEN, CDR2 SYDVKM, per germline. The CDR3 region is CASSSQQGAFQETQYF. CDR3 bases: TGTGCCAGCAGCTCACAACAGGGGGCTTTCCAAGAGACCCAGTACTTC.

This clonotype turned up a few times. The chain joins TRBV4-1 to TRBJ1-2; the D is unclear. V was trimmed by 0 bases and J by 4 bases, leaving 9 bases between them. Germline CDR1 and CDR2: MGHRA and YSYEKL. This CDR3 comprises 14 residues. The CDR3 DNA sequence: TGCGCCAGCAGCCAAGAGGGAGTTGCCTATGGCTACACCTTC. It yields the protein CASSQEGVAYGYTF.

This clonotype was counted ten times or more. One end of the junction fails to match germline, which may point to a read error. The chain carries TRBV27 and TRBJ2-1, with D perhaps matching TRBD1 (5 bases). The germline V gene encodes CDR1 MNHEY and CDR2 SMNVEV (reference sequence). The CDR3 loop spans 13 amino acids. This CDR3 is CASGLVVQDEQFF. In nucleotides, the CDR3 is TGTGCCAGCGGTTTAGTAGTACAGGATGAGCAGTTCTTC.